The 30 T cell receptor beta chains in this list originate from one sample, sequenced in a study of cytomegalovirus exposure and HLA in healthy donors. The repertoire was sequenced with immunoSEQ multiplex PCR; TCRdb's copy has only in-frame clones and lacks some. The data hold under 250,000 clones, with about 93% observed a single time. The sample taken for sequencing was PBMCs. All receptors derive from a woman under 30 in good health and CMV-seronegative.

This clone was detected only once. The chain joins TRBV15 to TRBJ2-2; 8 bases are shared with TRBD1. Germline V gives CDR1 LNHNV, CDR2 YYDKDF (reference sequence). The CDR3 has 18 residues. V gave up 5 bases and J gave up 7 bases; unmatched junction bases: 18. The chain's CDR3 is CATSGPRGDRLFGGELFF. For the CDR3, the DNA is TGTGCCACCAGCGGACCAAGGGGGGACAGGTTATTCGGCGGGGAGCTGTTTTTT.

The rearrangement links TRBV11-2 to TRBJ1-2, with D perhaps TRBD1 (5 bases). V shed 0 bases and J shed 4 bases, with 15 bases lying between them. This CDR3 spans 16 amino acids. CDR1 SGHAT and CDR2 FQNNGV come from the germline V gene. CDR3 coding DNA: TGTGCCAGCAGCTTAGATATGAAGCGGGGGTTCTATGGCTACACCTTC. Its protein is CASSLDMKRGFYGYTF.

V is TRBV29-1 and J is TRBJ1-2; D perhaps matches TRBD1 (5 bases). Trimming pared 8 bases from V and 7 bases from J, leaving 11 bases between. There are 10 residues in the CDR3. The V gene's germline CDR1 is SQVTM and CDR2 ANQGSEA. The CDR3 region has the DNA TGCAGCACTATGGGGGGTGGCTACACCTTC. It yields the protein CSTMGGGYTF.

The rearrangement joins TRBV6-1 to TRBJ1-1; D ambiguous. The length of the CDR3 is 16 residues. Looked up from germline, CDR1 is MNHNS and CDR2 is SASEGT. Trimming shortened V by 4 bases and J by 0 bases, and 15 bases separated the two germline ends. The CDR3 loop reads CASSAVMRGLNTEAFF. CDR3 in DNA: TGTGCCAGCAGTGCGGTAATGCGCGGGCTGAACACTGAAGCTTTCTTT.

This clone has just one count. The CDR3 sequence: CASRGEADSYNEQFF. Written as DNA, the CDR3 is TGTGCCAGCAGGGGGGAGGCAGACTCCTACAATGAGCAGTTCTTC. The chain combines TRBV6-4 with TRBJ2-1; a possible D gene is TRBD2 (6 bases). The CDR3 sequence is 15 residues long. The germline V gene has CDR1 MRHNA and CDR2 SNTAGT. V was cut by 6 bases and J by 0 bases, with 12 bases left in between.

This sequence joins TRBV5-1 and TRBJ1-1, with no clear D. V lost 4 bases to trimming and J lost 4 bases, with 11 bases between them. The CDR3 consists of 13 residues. The V gene's germline CDR1 is SGHRS and CDR2 YFSETQ. CDR3 DNA: TGCGCCAGCAGCCCGGAGGTACGCACTGAAGCTTTCTTT. It encodes CASSPEVRTEAFF.

The chain recombines TRBV7-9 with TRBJ1-2, with 7 bases matching TRBD1. The germline V gene has CDR1 SEHNR and CDR2 FQNEAQ (reference sequence). Losses at the gene ends were 4 bases for V and 8 bases for J; bases not matched to a gene: 4. CDR3 length: 12 amino acids. CDR3 nucleotide sequence: TGTGCCAGCAGCTCGACAGGGCTCGGCTACACCTTC. Protein product: CASSSTGLGYTF.

The chain joins TRBV30 to TRBJ1-1; D is perhaps TRBD1 (6 bases). This CDR3 is 13 amino acids long. With 3 bases removed from V and 4 bases from J, the gap between germline ends came to 12 bases. Germline CDR1 and CDR2: GTSNPN and SVGIG (reference sequence). For the CDR3, the DNA is TGTGCCTGGAGGCGTGGGGGCTTCACTGAAGCTTTCTTT. It specifies CAWRRGGFTEAFF.

The table lists this clone with a count of one. This rearrangement joins TRBV2 to TRBJ2-5, with 7 bases that match TRBD1. CDR3 length: 15 amino acids. Germline values: CDR1 SNHLY, CDR2 FYNNEI. Trimming cost V 5 bases and J 2 bases; bases outside gene matches: 8. This CDR3 reads CASSIGRGLQETQYF. Written as DNA, the CDR3 is TGTGCCAGCAGTATCGGCAGGGGGTTGCAAGAGACCCAGTACTTC.

V usage is TRBV5-1 and J usage is TRBJ2-7; tentatively, D is TRBD2 (5 bases). This CDR3 region has 15 residues. Trimming stripped 0 bases from V and 1 base from J, with 11 bases between. The germline V gene encodes CDR1 SGHRS and CDR2 YFSETQ. CDR3 nucleotides: TGCGCCAGCAGCTTGGCGTCTAGCCGATCCTACGAGCAGTACTTC. Protein: CASSLASSRSYEQYF.

The chain joins TRBV21-1 to TRBJ1-2. TRBV21-1 is listed as a pseudogene. This CDR3 has 14 residues. CDR3 region: CASTGGGANYGYTF. The CDR3 DNA is TGTGCCAGCACGGGCGGAGGAGCTAACTATGGCTACACCTTC.

CDR3 sequence reads: CASGTGGLYEQYF. CDR3 DNA sequence: TGTGCCAGCGGGACAGGGGGTCTTTACGAGCAGTACTTC. V is TRBV19 and J is TRBJ2-7; 11 bases are a match to TRBD1. The CDR3 spans 13 residues. After removal of 9 bases from V and 4 bases from J, the junction contained 5 bases not matched to a gene. Germline loops: CDR1 LNHDA, CDR2 SQIVND (reference sequence).

This chain joins TRBV5-1 and TRBJ2-1, with D hard to call. Germline V lookup: CDR1 SGHRS, CDR2 YFSETQ. Trimming removed 1 base at V and 1 base at J, with 9 bases between. The CDR3 totals 15 residues. The CDR3 DNA sequence: TGCGCCAGCAGCTTGTTGCAGGAATCCTACAATGAGCAGTTCTTC. Encoded protein: CASSLLQESYNEQFF.

This clone was recorded only once. The chain employs TRBV30 and TRBJ2-7, with D possibly TRBD1 on 5 matching bases. Trimming shortened V by 0 bases and J by 6 bases, and 9 bases separated the two germline ends. The germline V gene encodes CDR1 GTSNPN and CDR2 SVGIG (reference sequence). CDR3 size: 12 residues. The CDR3 protein is CAWSVGRGEQYF. The DNA of the CDR3 is TGTGCCTGGAGTGTAGGAAGGGGCGAGCAGTACTTC.

The chain has TRBV5-6 and TRBJ2-7; 14 bases map to TRBD2. This CDR3 is 16 amino acids long. The V segment lost 3 bases and the J segment 2 bases; nucleotides outside the gene matches: 4. The V gene's germline CDR1 is SGHDT and CDR2 YYEEEE. In DNA, the CDR3 is TGTGCCAGCAGCTCCGGGACTAGCGGGAGACCCTACGAGCAGTACTTC. Protein product: CASSSGTSGRPYEQYF.

This chain connects TRBV10-3 to TRBJ2-1; 12 nucleotides match TRBD2. The germline V gene encodes CDR1 ENHRY and CDR2 SYGVKD. V gave up 7 bases and J gave up 8 bases; unmatched junction bases: 6. This CDR3 region has 14 residues. The CDR3 DNA reads as TGTGCCATCAATGGACTAGCGGGAAGAGATGAGCAGTTCTTC. Protein sequence: CAINGLAGRDEQFF.

The chain carries TRBV9 and TRBJ2-3; 9 bases fit TRBD2. The CDR3 totals 15 residues. Germline V gene data show CDR1 as SGDLS and CDR2 as YYNGEE. V lost 3 bases to trimming and J lost 0 bases; unmatched junction nucleotides: 2. The CDR3 reads CASSETSGSTDTQYF. The CDR3 DNA reads TGTGCCAGCAGCGAGACTAGCGGTAGCACAGATACGCAGTATTTT.

J is TRBJ1-4 and V is TRBV15; 8 nucleotides line up with TRBD1. The CDR3 consists of 15 residues. The V segment lost 5 bases and the J segment 7 bases; nucleotides outside the gene matches: 9. CDR1 is LNHNV, CDR2 YYDKDF, per germline (reference sequence). The CDR3 coding sequence is TGTGCCACCAGCGCTCGACAGGGGTCGCGTGAAAAACTGTTTTTT. Residues: CATSARQGSREKLFF.

This chain joins TRBV6-1 and TRBJ1-4, with 9 bases fitting TRBD1. The CDR3 runs 15 residues. Germline assignment: CDR1 MNHNS and CDR2 SASEGT. The V gene end was trimmed by 5 bases and the J gene end by 5 bases; junction bases not matched to a gene: 6. This chain's CDR3 is CASSRSGTGNEKLFF. The CDR3 DNA follows: TGTGCCAGCAGTCGGTCCGGGACAGGGAATGAAAAACTGTTTTTT.

The chain links TRBV15 to TRBJ1-2; perhaps TRBD1 as D (6 bases). V was shortened by 0 bases and J by 2 bases, with 7 bases between the two germline ends. The CDR3 runs 14 residues. Germline loops: CDR1 LNHNV, CDR2 YYDKDF (reference sequence). The CDR3, as DNA: TGTGCCACCAGCAGAGAGGGGGCGAACTATGGCTACACCTTC. Amino acids: CATSREGANYGYTF.

The chain couples TRBV30 to TRBJ2-6; 7 bases line up with TRBD1. This CDR3 contains 16 residues. Looked up from germline, CDR1 is GTSNPN and CDR2 is SVGIG (reference sequence). After removal of 3 bases from V and 2 bases from J, the junction contained 7 bases not matched to a gene. CDR3 nucleotides: TGTGCCTGGAGCCACGACAGGGCGGCTGGGGCCAACGTCCTGACTTTC. Translation gives CAWSHDRAAGANVLTF. Drawing the rest from reference TRBV30 and TRBJ2-6, the complete variable domain is SQTIHQWPATLVQPVGSPLSLECTVEGTSNPNLYWYRQAAGRGLQLLFYSVGIGQISSEVPQNLSASRPQDRQFILSSKKLLLSDSGFYLCAWSHDRAAGANVLTFGAGSRLTVL.

The J gene is TRBJ2-5, the V gene TRBV25-1, with a weak D call TRBD2 (5 bases). Germline V gene lookup returns CDR1 MGHDK and CDR2 SYGVNS. This CDR3 contains 16 residues. The V end lost 2 bases, the J end lost 2 bases, and 15 bases lay between the germline ends. The CDR3 bases are TGTGCCAGCAGTGAAGTAGGGTGGTGGGAGCAAGAGACCCAGTACTTC. Amino acid sequence: CASSEVGWWEQETQYF.

The chain is built from TRBV28 and TRBJ2-1; TRBD1 matches at 9 bases. Germline trimming cut 5 bases from V and 6 bases from J; bases unmatched to any gene: 8. The CDR3 has 15 amino acids. Germline V gene sequence: CDR1 MDHEN, CDR2 SYDVKM. The DNA for the CDR3 is TGTGCCAGCAGTCACAGGGGGCTTGTGTTCAATGAGCAGTTCTTC. Amino acid sequence: CASSHRGLVFNEQFF.

The gene calls are TRBV13 and TRBJ2-1; 11 bases fit TRBD2. CDR3 length: 16 residues. Germline CDR1 and CDR2: PRHDT and FYEKMQ (reference sequence). With 4 bases clipped from V and 4 bases from J, the junction kept 6 bases outside the gene matches. The chain's CDR3 is CASSSLLAGGYNEQFF. CDR3 in DNA: TGTGCCAGCAGCTCGCTCCTAGCGGGAGGTTACAATGAGCAGTTCTTC.

This chain links TRBV27 with TRBJ1-5; 12 positions agree with TRBD1. The germline CDR1 and CDR2 sequences are MNHEY and SMNVEV (reference sequence). Trimming at V came to 5 bases and at J to 5 bases, leaving 7 bases not matched to a gene. This CDR3 spans 16 amino acids. CDR3 DNA: TGTGCCAGCAGTCCCCGGGACAGGGGGCCGGATCAGCCCCAGCATTTT. This encodes CASSPRDRGPDQPQHF.

This rearrangement joins TRBV25-1 to TRBJ2-1, with a possible D match to TRBD1 (5 bases). Trimming took 7 bases from V and 3 from J, leaving 10 bases between them. The CDR3 consists of 13 residues. Germline V gives CDR1 MGHDK, CDR2 SYGVNS. The DNA of the CDR3 is TGTGCCAGCAAGGGCAGGGACTACAATGAGCAGTTCTTC. Translating gives CASKGRDYNEQFF.

The table lists this clone with a few counts. The chain carries TRBV7-8 and TRBJ1-3, with D possibly matching TRBD1 (5 bases). The CDR3 sequence is 15 residues long. Trimming took 5 bases from V and 2 from J, leaving 13 bases between them. CDR1 SGHVS and CDR2 FQNEAQ come from the germline V gene. Here the CDR3 reads CASSPQGRTGNTIYF. CDR3 nucleotides: TGTGCCAGCAGCCCCCAGGGAAGAACTGGAAACACCATATATTTT.

The rearrangement uses TRBV19 and TRBJ2-5; 10 positions agree with TRBD1. The germline V gene has CDR1 LNHDA and CDR2 SQIVND (reference sequence). V lost 6 bases and J lost 4; bases outside the gene matches: 8. The CDR3 contains 15 residues. This chain's CDR3 is CASRGQGIGGETQYF. In nucleotides, the CDR3 is TGTGCCAGTAGGGGACAGGGGATCGGAGGAGAGACCCAGTACTTC.

This clone has only one observation. The rearrangement links TRBV10-3 to TRBJ2-2; TRBD1 matches 7 bases. Trimming at V came to 4 bases and at J to 4 bases, leaving 6 bases not matched to a gene. Germline values: CDR1 ENHRY, CDR2 SYGVKD. The CDR3 covers 15 residues. The DNA of the CDR3 is TGTGCCATCAGTGCCAAGACAGGGCGCACCGGGGAGCTGTTTTTT. Translation gives CAISAKTGRTGELFF.

The genes are TRBV4-2 and TRBJ2-2; perhaps TRBD2 as D (5 bases). V lost 0 bases and J lost 3, with 14 bases in between. CDR1 is LGHNA and CDR2 is YNFKEQ in the germline V gene. This CDR3 has 17 amino acids. The CDR3 DNA follows: TGTGCCAGCAGCCAAGATAGGCCGAGGGCGGACACCGGGGAGCTGTTTTTT. This encodes CASSQDRPRADTGELFF.